Listed here are 23 T cell receptor beta chains from one sample, sequenced in a study of cytomegalovirus exposure and HLA in healthy donors. Primers for the PCR totalled 60 Vbeta and 13 Jbeta. Data came from immunoSEQ multiplex PCR; TCRdb stores just in-frame clones and leaves some out. Of fewer than 110,000 clones detected, 75% to 90% appear once; the ten largest clones hold approximately 3.6%. Input material: PBMCs. The source is a young man in good health and CMV-seronegative.

The gene calls are TRBV5-4 and TRBJ2-2; 8 bases line up with TRBD1. Unmatched junction bases numbered 5, after V lost 4 bases and J lost 6 bases. The CDR3 totals 14 residues. In germline, CDR1 is SGHNT, CDR2 YYREEE (reference sequence). The CDR3 sequence is CASSRGQGSGELFF. Written as DNA, the CDR3 is TGTGCCAGCAGCCGAGGACAGGGATCCGGGGAGCTGTTTTTT.

The gene calls are TRBV7-9 and TRBJ2-7; D gene uncertain. Germline V CDR1 and CDR2: SEHNR, FQNEAQ (reference sequence). Trimming pared 4 bases from V and 3 bases from J, leaving 10 bases between. The CDR3 sequence is 13 residues long. CDR3: CASSSPPVYEQYF. The CDR3 region has the DNA TGTGCCAGCAGCTCCCCCCCGGTCTACGAGCAGTACTTC. Drawing the rest from reference TRBV7-9 and TRBJ2-7, the complete variable domain is DTGVSQNPRHKITKRGQNVTFRCDPISEHNRLYWYRQTLGQGPEFLTYFQNEAQLEKSRLLSDRFSAERPKGSFSTLEIQRTEQGDSAMYLCASSSPPVYEQYFGPGTRLTVT.

Only a few counts were recorded for this clone. The chain links TRBV6-6 to TRBJ1-4, with TRBD1 matching over 7 bases. The junction had 4 bases not matched to a gene; V was cut back by 2 bases and J by 13 bases. The CDR3 length is 12 residues. CDR1 is MNHNY, CDR2 SVGAGI, per germline (reference sequence). The CDR3 here is CASSYEGQRLFF. The CDR3, as DNA: TGTGCCAGCAGTTACGAGGGACAGAGACTGTTTTTT.

This rearrangement joins TRBV14 to TRBJ1-6; 7 bases are shared with TRBD1. J was trimmed by 6 bases and V by 4 bases; bases with no gene match: 9. The CDR3 is 16 residues long. Looked up from germline, CDR1 is SGHDN and CDR2 is FVKESK. The CDR3 sequence: CASSPLSGTVNSPLHF. CDR3 nucleotides: TGTGCCAGCAGCCCCCTTTCCGGGACAGTTAATTCACCCCTCCACTTT.

This clone has a single count. The CDR3 region is CASSVNRELREQYF. In nucleotides, the CDR3 is TGTGCCAGTAGTGTAAACAGGGAGTTGCGGGAGCAGTACTTC. The gene calls are TRBV19 and TRBJ2-7; a weak D match, TRBD1 (6 bases). The CDR3 totals 14 residues. The V gene's germline CDR1 is LNHDA and CDR2 SQIVND (reference sequence). V lost 5 bases and J 7 bases, leaving 18 bases between the germline ends.

The rearrangement joins TRBV10-2 to TRBJ2-3; D might be TRBD1 (6 bases). The CDR3 runs 16 residues. The germline gives CDR1 WSHSY, CDR2 SAAADI. Trimming removed 3 bases at V and 7 bases at J, with 20 bases between. The CDR3 region has the DNA TGCGCCAGCAGTGACGCCTCGCCCGCCAGGGGTTATACGCAGTATTTT. Protein sequence: CASSDASPARGYTQYF.

CDR3 loop: CASSPRTRTDTQYF. The CDR3 nucleotides are TGTGCCAGCTCACCAAGGACTCGCACAGATACGCAGTATTTT. The chain links TRBV18 to TRBJ2-3; maybe TRBD2 (5 bases). CDR3 length: 14 residues. Germline assignment: CDR1 KGHSH and CDR2 LQKENI. V gave up 2 bases and J gave up 1 base, with 7 bases separating them.

This chain connects TRBV7-2 to TRBJ2-1; 11 bases fit TRBD2. V lost 0 bases, J lost 4 bases, and 5 bases stayed unmatched. There are 17 residues in the CDR3. Germline V gene data show CDR1 as SGHTA and CDR2 as FQGNSA. The CDR3 region is CASSLALGTSGYNEQFF. The CDR3 DNA is TGTGCCAGCAGCTTAGCGTTAGGGACTAGCGGTTACAATGAGCAGTTCTTC.

This rearrangement joins TRBV7-9 to TRBJ2-1; 7 bases agree with TRBD1. The CDR3 loop spans 16 amino acids. J gave up 8 bases and V 5 bases, and 15 bases lay outside the gene matches. Per the germline V gene, CDR1 is SEHNR and CDR2 is FQNEAQ (reference sequence). CDR3 amino acids: CASSPPGGWDRDEQFF. The CDR3 DNA sequence: TGTGCCAGCAGCCCCCCAGGGGGATGGGATCGGGATGAGCAGTTCTTC.

The chain has TRBV28 and TRBJ2-7; D remains ambiguous. Trimming shortened V by 5 bases and J by 1 base, and 9 bases separated the two germline ends. Germline assignment: CDR1 MDHEN and CDR2 SYDVKM. This CDR3 is 13 amino acids long. The CDR3 DNA is TGTGCCAGCAGTGTGGGCCGATCCTACGAGCAGTACTTC. Translating it yields CASSVGRSYEQYF.

This chain links TRBV28 with TRBJ2-7, with D perhaps TRBD1 (5 bases). Germline-derived CDR1 and CDR2 are MDHEN and SYDVKM. Between the trimmed V and J ends, which lost 7 bases and 4 bases, there was a span of 17 bases. CDR3 size: 14 residues. In nucleotides, the CDR3 is TGTGCCAGCACCCTACAGGAATCGGGTTACGAGCAGTACGTC. This encodes CASTLQESGYEQYV.

This chain links TRBV11-2 with TRBJ2-7; D remains ambiguous. Trimming left V 1 base short and J 0 bases short, with 7 bases between. This CDR3 contains 14 residues. Germline CDR1 is SGHAT and CDR2 is FQNNGV. CDR3 coding DNA: TGTGCCAGCAGCTTAGGGGCCGGCTCCTACGAGCAGTACTTC. It translates to CASSLGAGSYEQYF.

The chain uses TRBV9 and TRBJ2-3; 8 bases line up with TRBD2. The CDR3 has 14 residues. V lost 2 bases and J lost 6; bases outside the gene matches: 5. Germline V gene sequence: CDR1 SGDLS, CDR2 YYNGEE. The CDR3 is CASSVLGGVDTQYF. CDR3 DNA sequence: TGTGCCAGCAGCGTGCTCGGGGGGGTGGATACGCAGTATTTT.

The chain is built from TRBV9 and TRBJ1-5; D is perhaps TRBD1 (6 bases). This CDR3 comprises 15 residues. V shed 0 bases and J shed 6 bases, with 13 bases lying between them. Germline loops: CDR1 SGDLS, CDR2 YYNGEE. The CDR3 reads CASSVGPGESQPQHF. The CDR3 region has the DNA TGTGCCAGCAGCGTAGGGCCAGGGGAAAGTCAGCCCCAGCATTTT.

The genes are TRBV9 and TRBJ2-5; TRBD2 aligns across 7 bases. The CDR3 is 18 amino acids. The V and J ends lost 0 bases and 1 base, in that order; junction bases with no gene match: 12. Germline V gene data show CDR1 as SGDLS and CDR2 as YYNGEE. CDR3 loop: CASSVAGGGGTTQETQYF. The CDR3 DNA follows: TGTGCCAGCAGCGTAGCGGGGGGTGGCGGAACAACCCAAGAGACCCAGTACTTC.

The chain is built from TRBV4-2 and TRBJ2-7, with no clear D. From germline, CDR1 is LGHNA and CDR2 YNFKEQ. Trimming took 0 bases from V and 3 from J, leaving 9 bases between them. This CDR3 region has 14 residues. The CDR3 region is CASSQDGPDYEQYF. The CDR3 nucleotides are TGTGCCAGCAGCCAAGATGGCCCAGACTACGAGCAGTACTTC.

The chain joins TRBV30 to TRBJ2-1; 8 nucleotides match TRBD2. The germline CDR1 and CDR2 sequences are GTSNPN and SVGIG (reference sequence). The V gene end was trimmed by 2 bases and the J gene end by 7 bases; junction bases not matched to a gene: 4. The CDR3 sequence is 13 residues long. CDR3: CAWSRGGRNEQFF. In DNA, the CDR3 is TGTGCCTGGAGTCGCGGGGGGCGAAATGAGCAGTTCTTC. Full variable domain (rest looked up from reference TRBV30 and TRBJ2-1): SQTIHQWPATLVQPVGSPLSLECTVEGTSNPNLYWYRQAAGRGLQLLFYSVGIGQISSEVPQNLSASRPQDRQFILSSKKLLLSDSGFYLCAWSRGGRNEQFFGPGTRLTVL.

The rearrangement joins TRBV2 to TRBJ1-1; 7 nucleotides match TRBD1. V trimming: 6 bases; J trimming: 4 bases; junction bases outside the gene matches: 11. Per the germline V gene, CDR1 is SNHLY and CDR2 is FYNNEI. The CDR3 has 15 amino acids. CDR3 loop: CASRESRGKSTEAFF. DNA for the CDR3: TGTGCCAGCAGGGAAAGCAGGGGGAAGAGCACTGAAGCTTTCTTT.

The chain joins TRBV19 to TRBJ1-5; 11 nucleotides line up with TRBD1. The germline CDR1 and CDR2 sequences are LNHDA and SQIVND (reference sequence). This CDR3 contains 21 residues. V was pared by 1 base and J by 0 bases, with 14 bases of the junction left unmatched. The DNA for the CDR3 is TGTGCCAGTAGTATAGGCGTCAGGTGGACAGGGGGCGGTTTTAGCAATCAGCCCCAGCATTTT. Residues: CASSIGVRWTGGGFSNQPQHF.

The chain recombines TRBV5-1 with TRBJ1-5, with TRBD1 identical over 12 bases. This CDR3 is 15 amino acids long. Germline V gives CDR1 SGHRS, CDR2 YFSETQ. After removal of 2 bases from V and 8 bases from J, the junction contained 5 bases not matched to a gene. CDR3 nucleotide sequence: TGCGCCAGCAGCTTCTCCGGGACAGGGGGCGAGCCCCAGCATTTT. Its protein is CASSFSGTGGEPQHF. Full variable domain (remainder filled in from reference TRBV5-1 and TRBJ1-5): KAGVTQTPRYLIKTRGQQVTLSCSPISGHRSVSWYQQTPGQGLQFLFEYFSETQRNKGNFPGRFSGRQFSNSRSEMNVSTLELGDSALYLCASSFSGTGGEPQHFGDGTRLSIL.

The J gene is TRBJ2-2, the V gene TRBV7-9; D gene uncertain. The V gene's germline CDR1 is SEHNR and CDR2 FQNEAQ (reference sequence). The CDR3 has 15 amino acids. V gave up 1 base and J gave up 5 bases, with 11 bases separating them. DNA of the CDR3: TGTGCCAGCAGCTTAGGTTCCATCAGTACCGGGGAGCTGTTTTTT. This gives the protein CASSLGSISTGELFF.

This clone was observed a single time. The V call is TRBV28, the J call TRBJ2-7; D is possibly TRBD2 (8 bases). The V end was cut by 4 bases, the J end by 0 bases, with 16 bases between. Per germline, CDR1 MDHEN and CDR2 SYDVKM. The length of the CDR3 is 16 residues. For the CDR3, the DNA is TGTGCCAGCAGTTCAGGGGGAAGCGGGAGCTCCTACGAGCAGTACTTC. Translation gives CASSSGGSGSSYEQYF.

The genes are TRBV6-5 and TRBJ2-7; 11 bases map to TRBD2. Germline CDR1 MNHEY, CDR2 SVGAGI. This CDR3 is built from 16 residues. V shed 3 bases and J 5 bases; nucleotides not matched to a gene: 9. CDR3 in DNA: TGTGCCAGCAGTTATTTAGCGGGAGGGGGTGGCCACGAGCAGTACTTC. Protein: CASSYLAGGGGHEQYF.